Listed below are T cell receptor beta chains from one sample, sequenced in a study of cytomegalovirus exposure and HLA in healthy donors. The table came from immunoSEQ multiplex PCR; TCRdb's copy has only in-frame clones and leaves some out. The table includes roughly 80,000 clones, roughly two thirds detected once. Material for sequencing was PBMCs. These receptors were taken from a woman between 50 and 59 years old in good health and CMV-seropositive. CDR3s include the opening cysteine and the closing phenylalanine or tryptophan. Fields, in order: D gene, clone size, J gene, V gene, CDR3 DNA, CDR3 protein. D genes are given only for firm matches. Clone sizes are given selectively: once, few, many, or a class where the clone is expanded.

D gene: -
clone size: -
J gene: TRBJ1-3
V gene: TRBV6-5
CDR3 DNA: TGTGCCAGCAGTTATGGACAGTCTGGAAACACCATATATTTT
CDR3 protein: CASSYGQSGNTIYF

D gene: TRBD1
clone size: few
J gene: TRBJ1-1
V gene: TRBV10-3
CDR3 DNA: TGTGCCATCAGGGGGGGGCAGGGGGCGGAAAACACTGAAGCTTTCTTT
CDR3 protein: CAIRGGQGAENTEAFF

D gene: TRBD2
clone size: -
J gene: TRBJ2-5
V gene: TRBV10-1
CDR3 DNA: TGCGCCAACAGTGAACAGCGGGGGGACCAAGAGACCCAGTACTTC
CDR3 protein: CANSEQRGDQETQYF

D gene: TRBD2
clone size: -
J gene: TRBJ2-1
V gene: TRBV10-1
CDR3 DNA: TGCGCCAGCAGACCAGGACTAGCGCGGGACGGGAGCTCCTACAATGAGCAGTTCTTC
CDR3 protein: CASRPGLARDGSSYNEQFF

D gene: -
clone size: -
J gene: TRBJ1-6
V gene: TRBV7-9
CDR3 DNA: TGTGCCAGCAGCAGGGGCAGGGATTCACCCCTCCACTTT
CDR3 protein: CASSRGRDSPLHF

D gene: -
clone size: -
J gene: TRBJ2-3
V gene: TRBV4-2
CDR3 DNA: TGTGCCAGCAGCCAAGATCCCAGGCCTAGCACAGATACGCAGTATTTT
CDR3 protein: CASSQDPRPSTDTQYF

D gene: -
clone size: -
J gene: TRBJ2-4
V gene: TRBV7-2
CDR3 DNA: TGTGCCAGCAGCCTCCAGAAAAACATTCAGTACTTC
CDR3 protein: CASSLQKNIQYF

D gene: TRBD1
clone size: -
J gene: TRBJ2-7
V gene: TRBV7-3
CDR3 DNA: TGTGCCAGCAGCTTAGCAGGGGGTAGCTCCTACGAGCAGTACTTC
CDR3 protein: CASSLAGGSSYEQYF

D gene: -
clone size: -
J gene: TRBJ1-2
V gene: TRBV11-2
CDR3 DNA: TGTGCCAGCACTCAGGGAGGGTCCGATGGCTACACCTTC
CDR3 protein: CASTQGGSDGYTF

D gene: TRBD1
clone size: -
J gene: TRBJ2-3
V gene: TRBV27
CDR3 DNA: TGTGCCAGCGGGACAGGGAATGGAGATACGCAGTATTTT
CDR3 protein: CASGTGNGDTQYF

D gene: TRBD1
clone size: -
J gene: TRBJ1-3
V gene: TRBV2
CDR3 DNA: TGTGCCAGCAGTGAGCAGGGGGACTCTGGAAACACCATATATTTT
CDR3 protein: CASSEQGDSGNTIYF

D gene: -
clone size: -
J gene: TRBJ2-4
V gene: TRBV2
CDR3 DNA: TGTGCCAGCAGTATATACGGGGGGCGGATAGGCATTCAGTACTTC
CDR3 protein: CASSIYGGRIGIQYF

D gene: TRBD2
clone size: -
J gene: TRBJ2-7
V gene: TRBV7-3
CDR3 DNA: TGTGCCAGCAGCTCCGGGGGGGCCTACGAGCAGTACTTC
CDR3 protein: CASSSGGAYEQYF

D gene: -
clone size: -
J gene: TRBJ1-2
V gene: TRBV18
CDR3 DNA: TGTGCCAGCTCACCAGTGCAGGACTATGGCTACACCTTC
CDR3 protein: CASSPVQDYGYTF

D gene: TRBD1
clone size: -
J gene: TRBJ2-3
V gene: TRBV2
CDR3 DNA: TGTGCCAGTACCGGGACAGGGGTCACAGATACGCAGTATTTT
CDR3 protein: CASTGTGVTDTQYF

D gene: -
clone size: few
J gene: TRBJ2-2
V gene: TRBV13
CDR3 DNA: TGTGCCAGCAGCTCCAGACAGACAAGGGCAGCCACCGGGGAGCTGTTTTTT
CDR3 protein: CASSSRQTRAATGELFF

D gene: -
clone size: few
J gene: TRBJ1-1
V gene: TRBV18
CDR3 DNA: TGTGCCAGCTCCCCTAACTTCCGGGACAAGAACACTGAAGCTTTCTTT
CDR3 protein: CASSPNFRDKNTEAFF

D gene: -
clone size: -
J gene: TRBJ2-7
V gene: TRBV7-9
CDR3 DNA: TGTGCCAGCAGCTTACAGGGAAACTACCACGAGCAGTACTTC
CDR3 protein: CASSLQGNYHEQYF

D gene: -
clone size: -
J gene: TRBJ1-5
V gene: TRBV19
CDR3 DNA: TGTGCCAGTAGGATATTTTACGGTACCAATCAGCCCCAGCATTTT
CDR3 protein: CASRIFYGTNQPQHF

D gene: -
clone size: -
J gene: TRBJ2-2
V gene: TRBV6-4
CDR3 DNA: TGTGCCAGCAGTGACTCCGGCGGGGAGCTGTTTTTT
CDR3 protein: CASSDSGGELFF

D gene: -
clone size: -
J gene: TRBJ2-5
V gene: TRBV7-7
CDR3 DNA: TGTGCCAGCAGTTCATGGGGGGAAGAGACCCAGTACTTC
CDR3 protein: CASSSWGEETQYF

D gene: -
clone size: once
J gene: TRBJ2-1
V gene: TRBV11-2
CDR3 DNA: TGTGCCAGCAGCTTACGTGGTAGCGCACATTCCTACAATGAGCAGTTCTTC
CDR3 protein: CASSLRGSAHSYNEQFF

D gene: -
clone size: -
J gene: TRBJ1-2
V gene: TRBV5-1
CDR3 DNA: TGCGCCAGCAGCTTTCTAGTGGAGGGCCTCTATGGCTACACCTTC
CDR3 protein: CASSFLVEGLYGYTF

D gene: -
clone size: -
J gene: TRBJ2-7
V gene: TRBV6-6
CDR3 DNA: TGTGCCAGCAACCCGACAGCCCGATCCTACGAGCAGTACTTC
CDR3 protein: CASNPTARSYEQYF

D gene: TRBD1
clone size: -
J gene: TRBJ1-6
V gene: TRBV6-6
CDR3 DNA: TGTGCCAGCAGCCTCGACAGGGGAACTTCACCCCTCCACTTT
CDR3 protein: CASSLDRGTSPLHF

D gene: TRBD2
clone size: -
J gene: TRBJ2-3
V gene: TRBV7-9
CDR3 DNA: TGTGCCAGCAGCTTAGCGCGGGCTAGCGGGGGGAGCACAGATACGCAGTATTTT
CDR3 protein: CASSLARASGGSTDTQYF

D gene: TRBD2
clone size: -
J gene: TRBJ2-1
V gene: TRBV4-1
CDR3 DNA: TGCGCCAGCAGCCAAGGAATACTGGCGGGGGGTCCCTACAATGAGCAGTTCTTC
CDR3 protein: CASSQGILAGGPYNEQFF

D gene: TRBD1
clone size: -
J gene: TRBJ1-4
V gene: TRBV28
CDR3 DNA: TGTGCCAGCAGTCGTGACAGGGCGGGCGGTCGTCTGTTTTTT
CDR3 protein: CASSRDRAGGRLFF

D gene: -
clone size: once
J gene: TRBJ1-4
V gene: TRBV18
CDR3 DNA: TGTGCCAGCTCACCATCGGTACTCGGGGAAAAACTGTTTTTT
CDR3 protein: CASSPSVLGEKLFF

D gene: TRBD1
clone size: -
J gene: TRBJ1-2
V gene: TRBV5-4
CDR3 DNA: TGTGCCAGCAGCTTGGGATTAAGGGGACAGGGGTCTAACTATGGCTACACCTTC
CDR3 protein: CASSLGLRGQGSNYGYTF

D gene: TRBD2
clone size: -
J gene: TRBJ2-1
V gene: TRBV4-1
CDR3 DNA: TGCGCCAGCAGCCAATTTGGGGGGGACAATGAGCAGTTCTTC
CDR3 protein: CASSQFGGDNEQFF

D gene: -
clone size: -
J gene: TRBJ2-5
V gene: TRBV7-9
CDR3 DNA: TGTGCCAGCAAACTGAACCAAGAGACCCAGTACTTC
CDR3 protein: CASKLNQETQYF

D gene: -
clone size: -
J gene: TRBJ2-3
V gene: TRBV28
CDR3 DNA: TGTGCCAGCAGTTCCCCTACAGATACGCAGTATTTT
CDR3 protein: CASSSPTDTQYF